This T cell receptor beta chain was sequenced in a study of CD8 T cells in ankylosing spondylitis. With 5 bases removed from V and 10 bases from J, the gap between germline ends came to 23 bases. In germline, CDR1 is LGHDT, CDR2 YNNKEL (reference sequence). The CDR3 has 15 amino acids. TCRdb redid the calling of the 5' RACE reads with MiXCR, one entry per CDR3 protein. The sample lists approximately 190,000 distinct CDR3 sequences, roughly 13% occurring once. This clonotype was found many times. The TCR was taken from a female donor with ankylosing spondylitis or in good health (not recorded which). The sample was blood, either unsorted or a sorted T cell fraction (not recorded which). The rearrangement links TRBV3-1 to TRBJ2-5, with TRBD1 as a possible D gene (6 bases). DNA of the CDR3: TGTGCCAGCAGCTTGAGACCGGGCCTACAAGGGGGCCAGTACTTC. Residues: CASSLRPGLQGGQYF.